This TCR beta chain was identified in a study of shared T cell receptors in the human thymus. Assay used: immunoSEQ multiplex PCR; TCRdb lists only in-frame clones, some missing. The table shows hundreds of thousands of clones, with roughly 90% occurring only once. This CDR3 has 15 amino acids. Germline V gene data show CDR1 as PRHDT and CDR2 as FYEKMQ (reference sequence). The V and J ends lost 5 bases and 0 bases respectively, with 14 bases between them. This sample also appeared in a second study, on human thymus T cells.

The chain uses TRBV13 and TRBJ2-7; D is possibly TRBD2 (6 bases). The sequenced sample was thymocytes. The TCR was taken from a boy under two years old with a congenital heart defect. The CDR3 sequence is CASSIRGLSSYEQYF. The CDR3 DNA reads as TGTGCCAGCAGCATACGGGGGTTGAGCTCCTACGAGCAGTACTTC.